This T cell receptor beta chain emerged from a study of untreated major depressive disorder. Study-wide findings and caveats: Three preselected Vbeta families were the sole sequencing comparisons. TRBV05-01 (Vbeta 5.1) usage was higher in CD4+ T cells of depressed patients than controls.

This clone was counted between two and nine times. What it binds is not known. Participants were all of European descent. Depression in patients ranged from moderate to severe. CD4+ T cells were isolated from thawed PBMCs by magnetic negative selection. The table came from immunoSEQ multiplex PCR; TCRdb's copy has only in-frame clones and leaves some out. Among approximately 12,000 clones, about nine tenths were seen once, and the ten largest hold around 0.83%. V gave up 1 base and J gave up 5 bases, with 11 bases separating them. CDR1 GTSNPN and CDR2 SVGIG come from the germline V gene (reference sequence). The CDR3 spans 14 residues.

The receptor was derived from a man aged 25 to 40 with major depressive disorder. The genes are TRBV30 and TRBJ2-2, with unresolved D. Sequencing was performed on CD4+ T cells from PBMCs. CDR3 sequence reads: CAWSEAVRTGELFF. In nucleotides, the CDR3 is TGTGCCTGGAGTGAGGCAGTGAGGACCGGGGAGCTGTTTTTT.